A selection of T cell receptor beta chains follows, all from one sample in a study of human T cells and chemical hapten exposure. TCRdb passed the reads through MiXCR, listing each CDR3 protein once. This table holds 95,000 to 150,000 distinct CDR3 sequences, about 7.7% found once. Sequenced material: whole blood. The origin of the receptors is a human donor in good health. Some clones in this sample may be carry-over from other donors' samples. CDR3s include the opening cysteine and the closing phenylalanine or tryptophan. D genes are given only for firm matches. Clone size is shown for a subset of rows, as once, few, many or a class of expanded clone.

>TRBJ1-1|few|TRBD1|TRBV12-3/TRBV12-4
CASRWSYPRDSGGGNTEAFF
TGTGCCAGCAGGTGGTCCTACCCGCGGGACAGCGGCGGGGGAAACACTGAAGCTTTCTTT
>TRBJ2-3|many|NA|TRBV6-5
CASSYSPVGGSFADTQYF
TGTGCCAGCAGTTACTCGCCTGTCGGGGGCTCTTTCGCAGATACGCAGTATTTT
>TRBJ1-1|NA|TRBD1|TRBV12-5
CASAKDRANTEAFF
TGTGCTAGTGCCAAGGACAGGGCGAACACTGAAGCTTTCTTT
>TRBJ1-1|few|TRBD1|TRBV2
CASRKQGAAEAFF
TGTGCCAGCAGGAAACAGGGGGCTGCTGAAGCTTTCTTT
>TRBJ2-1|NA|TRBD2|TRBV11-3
CASSQGLAGGLTYNEQFF
TGTGCCAGCAGCCAGGGGCTAGCGGGGGGCCTTACCTACAATGAGCAGTTCTTC
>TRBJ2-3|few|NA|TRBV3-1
CASSLPGSTDTQYF
TGTGCCAGCAGCCTCCCGGGAAGCACAGATACGCAGTATTTT
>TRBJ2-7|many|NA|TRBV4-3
CASSQDRGSEREQYF
TGCGCCAGCAGCCAAGACAGGGGATCAGAACGCGAGCAGTACTTC
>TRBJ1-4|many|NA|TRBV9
CASSAVGDEKLFF
TGTGCCAGCAGCGCAGTGGGAGATGAAAAACTGTTTTTT
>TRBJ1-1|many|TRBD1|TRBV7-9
CASRWDRSEAFF
TGTGCCAGCAGGTGGGACAGATCTGAAGCTTTCTTT
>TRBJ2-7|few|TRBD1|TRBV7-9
CASSGTGTGPGGEQYF
TGTGCCAGCAGCGGGACAGGGACGGGTCCAGGGGGCGAGCAGTACTTC
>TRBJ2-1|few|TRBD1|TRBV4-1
CASSQVANRGDEQFF
TGCGCCAGCAGCCAAGTGGCCAACAGGGGGGATGAGCAGTTCTTC
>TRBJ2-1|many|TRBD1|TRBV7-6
CASSPGQGGLYEQFF
TGTGCCAGCAGCCCGGGACAGGGGGGTCTCTATGAGCAGTTCTTC
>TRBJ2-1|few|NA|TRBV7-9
CASSPKISTLRRLENYNEQFF
TGTGCCAGCAGCCCGAAAATCTCGACCCTGCGAAGACTAGAGAACTACAATGAGCAGTTCTTC
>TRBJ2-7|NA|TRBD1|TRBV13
CASSNQGDLYEQYF
TGTGCCAGCAGCAACCAGGGGGACCTCTACGAGCAGTACTTC
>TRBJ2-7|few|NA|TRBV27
CASSLFPQGLYEQYF
TGTGCCAGCAGTTTATTCCCTCAGGGGCTCTACGAGCAGTACTTC
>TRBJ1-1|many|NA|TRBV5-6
CASSLAPGSAEAFF
TGTGCCAGCAGCTTGGCACCGGGGAGTGCTGAAGCTTTCTTT
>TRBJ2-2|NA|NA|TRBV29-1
CSVEPQGATGELFF
TGCAGCGTTGAACCCCAAGGGGCCACCGGGGAGCTGTTTTTT
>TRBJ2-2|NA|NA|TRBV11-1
CASSPVWGAYTGELFF
TGTGCCAGCAGCCCCGTCTGGGGCGCGTACACCGGGGAGCTGTTTTTT
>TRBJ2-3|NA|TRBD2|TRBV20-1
CSARGTPGLAGGVSTDTQYF
TGCAGTGCTAGAGGGACGCCGGGACTAGCGGGAGGGGTGAGCACAGATACGCAGTATTTT
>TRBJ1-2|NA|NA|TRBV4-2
CASSQEGGYTF
TGTGCCAGCAGCCAAGAGGGGGGCTACACCTTC
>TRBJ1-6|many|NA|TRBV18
CASSPRSVRENNSPLHF
TGTGCCAGCTCACCACGGTCGGTCAGGGAAAATAATTCACCCCTCCACTTT
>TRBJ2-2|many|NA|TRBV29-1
CSGRDPTDELFF
TGCAGCGGCCGGGACCCAACCGATGAGCTGTTTTTT
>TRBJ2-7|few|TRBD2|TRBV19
CASSTSGANYEQYF
TGTGCCAGTAGTACCAGCGGGGCTAACTACGAGCAGTACTTC
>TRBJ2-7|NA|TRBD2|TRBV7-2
CASSWGLAGGYEQYF
TGTGCCAGCAGCTGGGGACTAGCGGGAGGCTACGAGCAGTACTTC
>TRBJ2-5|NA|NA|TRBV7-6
CASREGETQYF
TGTGCCAGCAGGGAGGGGGAGACCCAGTACTTC
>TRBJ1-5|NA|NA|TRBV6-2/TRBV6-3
CASSYPDPWDSNQPQHF
TGTGCCAGCAGTTACCCGGACCCATGGGATAGCAATCAGCCCCAGCATTTT
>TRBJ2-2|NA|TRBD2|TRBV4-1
CASSQQKLGLAGAYTGELFF
TGCGCCAGCAGCCAACAAAAACTCGGACTAGCGGGGGCGTACACCGGGGAGCTGTTTTTT
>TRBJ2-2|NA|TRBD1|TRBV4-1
CASSSRDRGSGELFF
TGCGCCAGCAGCTCCCGGGACAGGGGAAGCGGGGAGCTGTTTTTT
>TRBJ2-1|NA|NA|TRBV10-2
CASRRVGRLDEQFF
TGCGCCAGCCGTAGAGTAGGGAGGTTGGATGAGCAGTTCTTC
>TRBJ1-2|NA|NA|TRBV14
CASSQDEGRDLGYTF
TGTGCCAGCAGCCAAGATGAGGGACGGGACCTTGGCTACACCTTC
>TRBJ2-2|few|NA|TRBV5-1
CASSLATLGRLNTGELFF
TGCGCCAGCAGCTTGGCCACCCTGGGACGGTTGAACACCGGGGAGCTGTTTTTT
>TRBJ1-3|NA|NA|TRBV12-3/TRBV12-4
CASSFAGGRRNTIYF
TGTGCCAGCAGTTTTGCGGGGGGACGCCGGAACACCATATATTTT
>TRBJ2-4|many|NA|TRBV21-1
CASSKRGQTAKNIQYF
TGTGCCAGCAGCAAACGGGGACAGACGGCCAAAAACATTCAGTACTTC
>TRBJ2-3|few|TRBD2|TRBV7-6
CASSQTSGADTQYF
TGTGCCAGCAGTCAAACTAGCGGAGCAGATACGCAGTATTTT
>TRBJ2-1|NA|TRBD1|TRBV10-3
CAISTGGGSGNEQFF
TGTGCCATCAGCACAGGGGGCGGGTCGGGTAATGAGCAGTTCTTC
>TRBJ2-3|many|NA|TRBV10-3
CAISEKDSQDTDTQYF
TGTGCCATCAGTGAGAAGGATAGCCAAGACACAGATACGCAGTATTTT